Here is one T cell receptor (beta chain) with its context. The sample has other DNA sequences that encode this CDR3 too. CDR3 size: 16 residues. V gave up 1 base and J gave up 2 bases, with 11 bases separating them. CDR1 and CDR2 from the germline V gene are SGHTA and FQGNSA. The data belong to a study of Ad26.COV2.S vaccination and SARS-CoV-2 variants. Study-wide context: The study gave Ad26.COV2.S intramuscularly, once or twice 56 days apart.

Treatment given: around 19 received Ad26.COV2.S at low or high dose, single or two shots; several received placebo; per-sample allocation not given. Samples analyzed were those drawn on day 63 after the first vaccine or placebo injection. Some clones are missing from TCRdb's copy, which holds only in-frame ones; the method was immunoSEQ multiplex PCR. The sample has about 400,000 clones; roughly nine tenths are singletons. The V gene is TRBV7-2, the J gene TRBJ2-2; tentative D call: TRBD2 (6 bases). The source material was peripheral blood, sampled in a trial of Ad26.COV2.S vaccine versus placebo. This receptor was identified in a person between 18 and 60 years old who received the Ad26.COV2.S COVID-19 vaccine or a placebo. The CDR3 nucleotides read TGTGCCAGCAGCTTAGAAGGGGCGGGAAACACCGGGGAGCTGTTTTTT. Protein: CASSLEGAGNTGELFF.